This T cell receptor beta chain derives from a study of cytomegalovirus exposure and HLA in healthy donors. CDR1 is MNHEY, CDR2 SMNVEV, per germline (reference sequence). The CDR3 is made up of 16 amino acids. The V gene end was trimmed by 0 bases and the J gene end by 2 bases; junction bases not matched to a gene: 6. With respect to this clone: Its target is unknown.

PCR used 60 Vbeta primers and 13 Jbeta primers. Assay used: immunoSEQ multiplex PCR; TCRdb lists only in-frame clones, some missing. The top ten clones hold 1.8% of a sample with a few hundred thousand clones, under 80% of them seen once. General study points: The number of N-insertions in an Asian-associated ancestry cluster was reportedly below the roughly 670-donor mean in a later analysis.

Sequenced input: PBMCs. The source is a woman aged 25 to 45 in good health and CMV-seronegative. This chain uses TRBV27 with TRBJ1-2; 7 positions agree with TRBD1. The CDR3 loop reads CASSLSGDRQNYGYTF. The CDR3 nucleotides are TGTGCCAGCAGTTTATCGGGGGACAGACAAAACTATGGCTACACCTTC.